This T cell receptor beta chain was obtained from a study of PD-L1 blockade in urothelial cancer. Generated by immunoSEQ multiplex PCR, the TCRdb table keeps only in-frame clones and is missing some. The sample contains roughly 42,000 clones, approximately 77% of which appear only once. The V end lost 2 bases, the J end lost 6 bases, and 22 bases lay between the germline ends. CDR1 is SGHRS and CDR2 is YFSETQ in the germline V gene. The CDR3 has 17 residues. This clone was observed once. This clonotype was sampled from a man aged 70-80 years with urothelial cancer. Sequenced material: PBMCs, taken around atezolizumab (anti-PD-L1) treatment. The V gene is TRBV5-1, the J gene TRBJ2-3; perhaps TRBD1 as D (7 bases). This chain's CDR3 is CASSFGGAGEQGDTQYF. The CDR3 coding sequence is TGCGCCAGCAGCTTCGGCGGAGCGGGCGAACAGGGGGATACGCAGTATTTT.